The source of this T cell receptor (beta chain) is a study of blood T cell repertoires in COVID-19. Measured with immunoSEQ multiplex PCR; TCRdb has only the in-frame clones, and not every one. Seen here are approximately 200,000 clones, 80% to 90% observed once, and the top ten hold approximately 0.89%. The CDR3 runs to 18 residues. J lost 5 bases, V lost 3 bases, and 11 bases had no gene match. Germline V gives CDR1 KGHSH, CDR2 LQKENI. Input material: peripheral blood. The chain combines TRBV18 with TRBJ2-1; 12 nucleotides match TRBD2. The TCR comes from a man in his forties with acute or convalescent COVID-19. CDR3 coding DNA: TGTGCCAGCTCACCCTCCTTACCCCGACTAGCGGGGGACAATGAGCAGTTCTTC. Its protein is CASSPSLPRLAGDNEQFF. Looking up the rest from reference TRBV18 and TRBJ2-1 gives the full variable domain: NAGVMQNPRHLVRRRGQEARLRCSPMKGHSHVYWYRQLPEEGLKFMVYLQKENIIDESGMPKERFSAEFPKEGPSILRIQQVVRGDSAAYFCASSPSLPRLAGDNEQFFGPGTRLTVL.